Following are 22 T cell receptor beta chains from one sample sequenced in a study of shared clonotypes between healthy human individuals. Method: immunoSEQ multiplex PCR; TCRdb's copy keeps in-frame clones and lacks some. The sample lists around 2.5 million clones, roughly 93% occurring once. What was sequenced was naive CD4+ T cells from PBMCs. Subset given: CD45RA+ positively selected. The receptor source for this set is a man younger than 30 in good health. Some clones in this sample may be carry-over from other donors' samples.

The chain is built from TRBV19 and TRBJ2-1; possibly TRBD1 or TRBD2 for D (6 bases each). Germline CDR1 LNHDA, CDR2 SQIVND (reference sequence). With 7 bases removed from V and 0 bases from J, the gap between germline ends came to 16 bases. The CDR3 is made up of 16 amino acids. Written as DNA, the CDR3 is TGTGCCAGTAAGGGGGTAGCGGACAACTCCTACAATGAGCAGTTCTTC. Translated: CASKGVADNSYNEQFF.

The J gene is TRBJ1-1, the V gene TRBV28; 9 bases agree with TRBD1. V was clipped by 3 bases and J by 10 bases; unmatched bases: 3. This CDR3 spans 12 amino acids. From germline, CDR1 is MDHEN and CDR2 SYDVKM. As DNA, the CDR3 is TGTGCCAGCAGTTTGACAGGGGGTCCAGCTTTCTTT. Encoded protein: CASSLTGGPAFF.

In DNA, the CDR3 is TGTGCCAGCAGCAAGACACCCGTGCACATTCAGTACTTC. It specifies CASSKTPVHIQYF. J is TRBJ2-4 and V is TRBV7-2; D remains ambiguous. Trimming stripped 5 bases from V and 8 bases from J, with 13 bases between. Germline CDR1 is SGHTA and CDR2 is FQGNSA. The CDR3 length is 13 residues.

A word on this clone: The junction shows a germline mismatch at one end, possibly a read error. In nucleotides, the CDR3 is TGTGCCACCAGCAGAGGTCTAGGACTAGCGGGAAACAGGGACTTC. Amino acids: CATSRGLGLAGNRDF. This chain connects TRBV15 to TRBJ2-4, with 12 positions matching TRBD2. The V gene's germline CDR1 is LNHNV and CDR2 YYDKDF (reference sequence). This CDR3 region has 15 residues. The full variable domain, completed using reference TRBV15 and TRBJ2-4, is DAMVIQNPRYQVTQFGKPVTLSCSQTLNHNVMYWYQQKSSQAPKLLFHYYDKDFNNEADTPDNFQSRRPNTSFCFLDIRSPGLGDTAMYLCATSRGLGLAGNRDFGAGTRLSVL.

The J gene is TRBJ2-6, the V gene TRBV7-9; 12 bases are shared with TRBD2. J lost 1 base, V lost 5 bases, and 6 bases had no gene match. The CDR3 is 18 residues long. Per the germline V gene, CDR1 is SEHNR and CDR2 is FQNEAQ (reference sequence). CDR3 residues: CASSQTSGRGSGANVLTF. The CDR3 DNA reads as TGTGCCAGCAGCCAGACTAGCGGGAGAGGGTCTGGGGCCAACGTCCTGACTTTC.

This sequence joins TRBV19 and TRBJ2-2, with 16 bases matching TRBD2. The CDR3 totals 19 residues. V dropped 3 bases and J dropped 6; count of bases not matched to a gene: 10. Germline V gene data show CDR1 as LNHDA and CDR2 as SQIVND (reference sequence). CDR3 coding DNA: TGTGCCAGTAGTATCCGCGGGACTAGCGGGAGGGTCTTTTCCGGGGAGCTGTTTTTT. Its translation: CASSIRGTSGRVFSGELFF.

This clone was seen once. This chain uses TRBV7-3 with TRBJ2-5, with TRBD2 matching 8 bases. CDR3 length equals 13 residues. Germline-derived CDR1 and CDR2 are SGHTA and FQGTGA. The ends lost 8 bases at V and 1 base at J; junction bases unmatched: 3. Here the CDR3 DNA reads TGTGCCAGCGGAGCGGGGGCCCAAGAGACCCAGTACTTC. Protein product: CASGAGAQETQYF.

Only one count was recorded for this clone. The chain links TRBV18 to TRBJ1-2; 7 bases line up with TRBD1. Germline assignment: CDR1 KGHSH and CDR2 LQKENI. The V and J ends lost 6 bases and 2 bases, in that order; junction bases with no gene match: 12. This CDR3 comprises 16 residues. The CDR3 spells CASSPLPGQTNYGYTF. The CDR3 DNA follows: TGTGCCAGCTCGCCCCTGCCGGGACAGACCAACTATGGCTACACCTTC.

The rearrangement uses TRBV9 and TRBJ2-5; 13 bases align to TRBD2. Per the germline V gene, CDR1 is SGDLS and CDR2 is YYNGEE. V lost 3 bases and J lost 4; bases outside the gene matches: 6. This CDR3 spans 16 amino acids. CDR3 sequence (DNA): TGTGCCAGCAGCGGACCCGGGACTAGCGGGACAGAGACCCAGTACTTC. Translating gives CASSGPGTSGTETQYF.

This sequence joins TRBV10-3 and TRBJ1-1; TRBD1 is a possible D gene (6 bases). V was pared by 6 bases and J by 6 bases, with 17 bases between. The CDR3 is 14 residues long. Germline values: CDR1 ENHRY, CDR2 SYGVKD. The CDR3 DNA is TGTGCCATCAGCGTAGGACAGTTGGCGGCTGAAGCTTTCTTT. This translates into CAISVGQLAAEAFF.

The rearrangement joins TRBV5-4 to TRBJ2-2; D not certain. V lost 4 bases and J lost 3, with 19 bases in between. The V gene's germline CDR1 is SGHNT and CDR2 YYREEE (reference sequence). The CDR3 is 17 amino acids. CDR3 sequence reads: CASSLGQAGTDTGELFF. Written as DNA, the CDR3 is TGTGCCAGCAGCCTTGGCCAAGCAGGTACCGACACCGGGGAGCTGTTTTTT. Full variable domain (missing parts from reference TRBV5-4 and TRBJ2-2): ETGVTQSPTHLIKTRGQQVTLRCSSQSGHNTVSWYQQALGQGPQFIFQYYREEENGRGNFPPRFSGLQFPNYSSELNVNALELDDSALYLCASSLGQAGTDTGELFFGEGSRLTVL.

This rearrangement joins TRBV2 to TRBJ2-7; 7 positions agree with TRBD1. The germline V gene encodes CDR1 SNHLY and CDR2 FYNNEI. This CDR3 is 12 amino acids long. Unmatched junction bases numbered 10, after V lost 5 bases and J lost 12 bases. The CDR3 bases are TGTGCCAGCAGTACTGACTCCGGGACAGCGTACTTC. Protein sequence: CASSTDSGTAYF.

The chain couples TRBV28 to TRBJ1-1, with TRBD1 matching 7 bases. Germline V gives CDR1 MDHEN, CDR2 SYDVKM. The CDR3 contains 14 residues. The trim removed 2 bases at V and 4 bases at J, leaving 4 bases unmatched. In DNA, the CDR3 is TGTGCCAGCAGTTTAGACAGGGTGGTCACTGAAGCTTTCTTT. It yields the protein CASSLDRVVTEAFF.

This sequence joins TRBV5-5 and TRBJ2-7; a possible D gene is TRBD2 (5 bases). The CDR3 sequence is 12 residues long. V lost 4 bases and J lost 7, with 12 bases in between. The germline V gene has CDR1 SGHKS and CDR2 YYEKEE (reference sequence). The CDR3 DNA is TGTGCCAGCAGCCGAACCCCGGGGGAGCAGTACTTC. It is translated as CASSRTPGEQYF.

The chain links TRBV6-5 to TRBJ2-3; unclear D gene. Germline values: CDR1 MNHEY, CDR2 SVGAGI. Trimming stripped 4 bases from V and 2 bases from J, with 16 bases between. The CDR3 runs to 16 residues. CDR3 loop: CASSSRPGHPTDTQYF. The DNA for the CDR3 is TGTGCCAGCAGTTCCAGACCTGGTCACCCCACAGATACGCAGTATTTT.

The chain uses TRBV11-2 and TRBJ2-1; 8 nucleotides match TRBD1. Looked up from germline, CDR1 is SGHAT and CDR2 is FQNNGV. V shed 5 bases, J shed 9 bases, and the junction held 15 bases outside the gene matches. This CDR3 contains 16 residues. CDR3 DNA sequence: TGTGCCAGCAGCCCGAACCCCCCCGACAGGGGCGCTGAGCAGTTCTTC. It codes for CASSPNPPDRGAEQFF.

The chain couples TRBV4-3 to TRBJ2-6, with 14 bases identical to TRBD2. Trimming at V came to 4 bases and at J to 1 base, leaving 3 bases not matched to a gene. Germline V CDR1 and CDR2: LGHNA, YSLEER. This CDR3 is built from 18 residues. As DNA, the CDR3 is TGCGCCAGCAGCCGTGGGACTAGCGGGAGATCTGGGGCCAACGTCCTGACTTTC. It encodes CASSRGTSGRSGANVLTF.

CDR3 amino acids: CASSVGDTLNYGYTF. The CDR3 nucleotides read TGTGCCAGCAGCGTCGGGGATACTTTAAACTATGGCTACACCTTC. This rearrangement joins TRBV9 to TRBJ1-2; D uncertain. Germline loops: CDR1 SGDLS, CDR2 YYNGEE. This CDR3 region has 15 residues. Trimming shortened V by 2 bases and J by 2 bases, and 13 bases separated the two germline ends.

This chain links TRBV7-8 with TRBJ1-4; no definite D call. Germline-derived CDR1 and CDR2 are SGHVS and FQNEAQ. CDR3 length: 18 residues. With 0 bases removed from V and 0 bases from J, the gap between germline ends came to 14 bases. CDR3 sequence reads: CASSLASGFKATNEKLFF. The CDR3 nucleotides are TGTGCCAGCAGCTTAGCGTCCGGGTTTAAAGCAACTAATGAAAAACTGTTTTTT. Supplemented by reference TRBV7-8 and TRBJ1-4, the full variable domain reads GAGVSQSPRYKVAKRGQDVALRCDPISGHVSLFWYQQALGQGPEFLTYFQNEAQLDKSGLPSDRFFAERPEGSVSTLKIQRTQQEDSAVYLCASSLASGFKATNEKLFFGSGTQLSVL.

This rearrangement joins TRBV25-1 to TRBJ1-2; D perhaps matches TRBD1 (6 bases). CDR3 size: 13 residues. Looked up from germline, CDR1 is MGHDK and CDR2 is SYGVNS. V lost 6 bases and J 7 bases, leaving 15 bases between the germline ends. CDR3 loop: CASSEQGTSGYTF. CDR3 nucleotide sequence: TGTGCCAGCAGCGAACAGGGAACCAGTGGCTACACCTTC.

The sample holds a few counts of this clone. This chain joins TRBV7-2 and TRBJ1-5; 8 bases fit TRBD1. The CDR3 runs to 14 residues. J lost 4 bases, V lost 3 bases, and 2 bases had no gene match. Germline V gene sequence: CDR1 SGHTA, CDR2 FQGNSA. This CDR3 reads CASSLTGENQPQHF. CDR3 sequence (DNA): TGTGCCAGCAGCTTGACAGGGGAAAATCAGCCCCAGCATTTT.

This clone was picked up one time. CDR3 amino acids: CAWSGAGGPALHF. For the CDR3, the DNA is TGTGCCTGGAGTGGGGCCGGGGGGCCCGCCCTCCACTTT. V gene TRBV30 combines with J gene TRBJ1-6, with D perhaps TRBD1 (6 bases). Trimming shortened V by 1 base and J by 14 bases, and 15 bases separated the two germline ends. Germline V gene lookup returns CDR1 GTSNPN and CDR2 SVGIG (reference sequence). This CDR3 contains 13 residues.